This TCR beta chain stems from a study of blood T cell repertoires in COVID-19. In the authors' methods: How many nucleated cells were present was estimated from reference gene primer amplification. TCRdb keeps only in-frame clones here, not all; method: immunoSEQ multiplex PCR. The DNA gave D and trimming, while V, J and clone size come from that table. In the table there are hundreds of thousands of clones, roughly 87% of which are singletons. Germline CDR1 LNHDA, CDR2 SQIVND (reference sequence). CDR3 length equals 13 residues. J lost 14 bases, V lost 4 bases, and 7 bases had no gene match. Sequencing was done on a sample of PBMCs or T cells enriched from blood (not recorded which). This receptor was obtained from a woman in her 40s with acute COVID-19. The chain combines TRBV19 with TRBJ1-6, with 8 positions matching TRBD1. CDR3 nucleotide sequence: TGTGCCAGTAGTAAACAGGGGGAGTCATCCCTCCACTTT. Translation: CASSKQGESSLHF.